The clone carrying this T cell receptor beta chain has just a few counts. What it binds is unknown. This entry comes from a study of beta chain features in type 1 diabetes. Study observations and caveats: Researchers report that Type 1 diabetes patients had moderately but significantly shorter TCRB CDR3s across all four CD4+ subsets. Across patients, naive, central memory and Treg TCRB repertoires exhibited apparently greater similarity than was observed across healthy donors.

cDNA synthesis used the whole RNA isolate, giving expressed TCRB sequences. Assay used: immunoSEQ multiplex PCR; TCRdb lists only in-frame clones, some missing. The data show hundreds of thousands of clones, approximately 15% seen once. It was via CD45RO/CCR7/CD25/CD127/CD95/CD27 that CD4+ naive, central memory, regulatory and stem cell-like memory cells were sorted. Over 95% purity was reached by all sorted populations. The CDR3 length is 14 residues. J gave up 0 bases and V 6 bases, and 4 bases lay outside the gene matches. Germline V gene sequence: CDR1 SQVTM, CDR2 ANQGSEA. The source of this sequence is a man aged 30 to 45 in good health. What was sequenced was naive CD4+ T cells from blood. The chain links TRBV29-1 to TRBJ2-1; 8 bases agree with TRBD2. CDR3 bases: TGCAGCGTCCACAGCGGGAGCTCCTACAATGAGCAGTTCTTC. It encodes CSVHSGSSYNEQFF.